These 6 T cell receptor beta chains were all obtained from the same sample, sequenced in a study of blood T cells in healthy people across ages (dated by TCRdb to between 2014 and 2016). The library relied on 5' RACE. The instrument given in TCRdb is Illumina HiSeq 2500. The second PCR ran for roughly 7 to 11 cycles and used a J-beta primer mix along with a sample-barcoded 5' primer. Through fastp at Q25 and MiXCR, TCRdb rebuilt clones from the public reads, retaining in-frame beta chains. Rows are unified per CDR3 protein, each entry keeping the most common DNA and genes. Recorded for this sample are around 800,000 distinct CDR3 sequences; around 24% of them occurred a single time. 3% of the sample goes to the ten largest clones. A further study also used this sample, focusing on T cells of mothers and their children.

The material sequenced was blood. The source of these receptors is a boy aged 10-17 years in good health.

This clonotype was seen many times. The CDR3 sequence: CASSFLGQGVTGELFF. The DNA for the CDR3 is TGTGCCAGCAGCTTCCTTGGACAGGGCGTTACCGGGGAGCTGTTTTTT. The rearrangement uses TRBV7-3 and TRBJ2-2; 8 nucleotides line up with TRBD1. CDR1 SGHTA and CDR2 FQGTGA come from the germline V gene. J was trimmed by 5 bases and V by 3 bases; bases with no gene match: 8. The CDR3 spans 16 residues.

This clonotype was detected only a few times. In DNA, the CDR3 is TGTGCCAGCAGTACGACTATCACGCGATCCGATGAGCAGTTCTTC. Its translation: CASSTTITRSDEQFF. The gene calls are TRBV12-3 or TRBV12-4 and TRBJ2-1, with D maybe TRBD2 (5 bases). V gave up 5 bases and J gave up 8 bases, with 19 bases separating them. CDR3 size: 15 residues.

V usage is TRBV6-5 and J usage is TRBJ2-7, with no clear D. The CDR3 contains 15 residues. V lost 2 bases, J lost 0 bases, and 11 bases lay in between. From germline, CDR1 is MNHEY and CDR2 SVGAGI. CDR3 in amino acids: CASSYVPGLSYEQYF. The CDR3 nucleotides are TGTGCCAGCAGTTACGTGCCGGGCCTCTCCTACGAGCAGTACTTC.

This clonotype was seen repeatedly, ten times or more. V is TRBV5-1 and J is TRBJ2-1; 9 bases fit TRBD2. The CDR3 runs 17 residues. V lost 6 bases, J lost 0 bases, and 10 bases stayed unmatched. Per germline, CDR1 SGHRS and CDR2 YFSETQ. CDR3 nucleotide sequence: TGCGCCAGCACAAACTCGGCGGGGGGGAGCTCCTACAATGAGCAGTTCTTC. It yields the protein CASTNSAGGSSYNEQFF.

The V call is TRBV12-3 or TRBV12-4, the J call TRBJ2-6; 9 nucleotides match TRBD1. The CDR3 covers 15 residues. V lost 5 bases, J lost 15 bases, and 14 bases stayed unmatched. CDR3 residues: CASSPPGQGLKDLTF. CDR3 in DNA: TGTGCCAGCAGTCCGCCGGGACAGGGCCTTAAAGACCTGACTTTC.

A few counts support this clonotype. The chain employs TRBV6-5 and TRBJ2-7; weak D call: TRBD1 (6 bases). The CDR3 sequence is 14 residues long. The V end lost 5 bases, the J end lost 1 base, and 12 bases lay between the germline ends. Germline CDR1 is MNHEY and CDR2 is SVGAGI. This CDR3 reads CASSRRDTSYEQYF. The CDR3 DNA reads TGTGCCAGCAGTCGAAGGGACACGTCCTACGAGCAGTACTTC.